The clone carrying this T cell receptor (beta chain) was picked up a small number of times. Its antigen remains unidentified. Specified time point: sample taken at primary tumor resection. The CDR3 length is 15 residues. Germline CDR1 reads SGHTA; CDR2 reads FQGNSA. The V gene lost 1 base and the J gene lost 0 bases, with 7 bases spanning the gap. The data are from a study of spatial heterogeneity in lung cancer. For the study at large: Mean representation of each unique TCR and UMI combination in the raw reads exceeded 8.5 occurrences.

Study-wide points: Counts that tracked tumor mutation counts were those of expanded intratumoral alpha and beta TCRs.

Each CDR3 protein gets one entry after TCRdb re-called the 5' RACE reads with MiXCR. The table lists 9,500 to 10,000 distinct CDR3 sequences, over 6% of them singletons. The sample here was lung tumor tissue, taken at surgery. This rearrangement joins TRBV7-2 to TRBJ2-1; D is ambiguous. The receptor was isolated from a female donor with early-stage non-small cell lung cancer. The CDR3 here is CASSLETTSYNEQFF. The DNA of the CDR3 is TGTGCCAGCAGCTTAGAGACAACCTCCTACAATGAGCAGTTCTTC.